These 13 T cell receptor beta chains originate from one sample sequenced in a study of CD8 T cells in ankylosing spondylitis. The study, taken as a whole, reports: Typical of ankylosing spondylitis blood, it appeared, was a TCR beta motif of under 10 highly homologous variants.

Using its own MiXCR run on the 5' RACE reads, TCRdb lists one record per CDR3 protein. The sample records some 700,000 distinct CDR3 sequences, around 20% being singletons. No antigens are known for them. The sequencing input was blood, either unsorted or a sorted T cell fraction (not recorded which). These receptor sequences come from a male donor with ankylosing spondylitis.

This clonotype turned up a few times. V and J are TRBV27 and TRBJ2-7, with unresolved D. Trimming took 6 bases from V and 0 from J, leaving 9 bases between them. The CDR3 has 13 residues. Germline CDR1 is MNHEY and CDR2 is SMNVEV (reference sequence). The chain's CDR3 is CASRDVASYEQYF. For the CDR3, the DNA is TGTGCCAGCAGGGACGTGGCCTCCTACGAGCAGTACTTC.

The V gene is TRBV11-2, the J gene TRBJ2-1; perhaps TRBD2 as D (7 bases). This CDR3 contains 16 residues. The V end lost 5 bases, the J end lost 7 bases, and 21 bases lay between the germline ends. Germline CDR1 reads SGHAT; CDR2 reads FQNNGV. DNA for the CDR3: TGTGCCAGCAGCCGAGGGAGGGGGGTGAGCGGGAATGAGCAGTTCTTC. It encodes CASSRGRGVSGNEQFF.

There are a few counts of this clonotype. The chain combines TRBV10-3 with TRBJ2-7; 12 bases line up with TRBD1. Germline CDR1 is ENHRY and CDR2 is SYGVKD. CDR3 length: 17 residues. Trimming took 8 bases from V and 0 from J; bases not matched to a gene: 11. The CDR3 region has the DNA TGTGCCATCGGGAGCTGGGACAGGGGGCCGAGCTCCTACGAGCAGTACTTC. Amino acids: CAIGSWDRGPSSYEQYF.

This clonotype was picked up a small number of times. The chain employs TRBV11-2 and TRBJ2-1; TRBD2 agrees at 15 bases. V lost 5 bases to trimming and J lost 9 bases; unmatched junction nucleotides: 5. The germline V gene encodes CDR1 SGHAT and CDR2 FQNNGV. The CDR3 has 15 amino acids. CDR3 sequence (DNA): TGTGCCAGCAGCCCAGGACTAGCGGGGGGGCTTGAGCAGTTCTTC. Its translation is CASSPGLAGGLEQFF.

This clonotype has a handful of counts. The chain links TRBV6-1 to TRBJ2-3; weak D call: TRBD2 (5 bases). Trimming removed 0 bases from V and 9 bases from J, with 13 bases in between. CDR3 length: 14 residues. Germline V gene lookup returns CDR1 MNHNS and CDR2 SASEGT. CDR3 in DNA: TGTGCCAGCAGTGAAGCATGGGAAGGGAGAACGCAGTATTTT. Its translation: CASSEAWEGRTQYF.

Written as DNA, the CDR3 is TGCGCCAGTTCTCCTTGGGGGGGAAGCGAGACCCAGTACTTC. Its translation is CASSPWGGSETQYF. The J gene is TRBJ2-5, the V gene TRBV4-1; 7 nucleotides agree with TRBD2. This CDR3 spans 14 amino acids. With V trimmed by 9 bases and J by 5 bases, 12 bases remained unmatched. The germline V gene encodes CDR1 MGHRA and CDR2 YSYEKL.

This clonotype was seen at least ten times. This CDR3 is CASSPEDFLDGFF. CDR3 nucleotides: TGTGCCAGCAGCCCCGAGGACTTCCTTGATGGGTTCTTC. The J gene is TRBJ2-1, the V gene TRBV12-3 or TRBV12-4; the D gene is possibly TRBD2 (5 bases). The V and J ends lost 6 bases and 15 bases respectively, with 21 bases between them. This CDR3 contains 13 residues.

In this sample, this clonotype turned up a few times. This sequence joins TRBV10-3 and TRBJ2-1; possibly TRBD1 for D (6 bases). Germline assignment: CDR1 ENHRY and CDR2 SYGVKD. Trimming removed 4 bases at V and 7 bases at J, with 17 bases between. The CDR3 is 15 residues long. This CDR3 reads CAISGAGASVNEQFF. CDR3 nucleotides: TGTGCCATCAGTGGGGCAGGGGCTTCTGTTAATGAGCAGTTCTTC.

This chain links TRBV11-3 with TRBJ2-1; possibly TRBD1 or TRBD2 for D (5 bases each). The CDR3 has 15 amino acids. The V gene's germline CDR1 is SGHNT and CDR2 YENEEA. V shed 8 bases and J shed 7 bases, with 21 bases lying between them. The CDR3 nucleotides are TGTGCCAGCTGCTATGTTAACTCGGGGCAAAATGAGCAGTTCTTC. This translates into CASCYVNSGQNEQFF.

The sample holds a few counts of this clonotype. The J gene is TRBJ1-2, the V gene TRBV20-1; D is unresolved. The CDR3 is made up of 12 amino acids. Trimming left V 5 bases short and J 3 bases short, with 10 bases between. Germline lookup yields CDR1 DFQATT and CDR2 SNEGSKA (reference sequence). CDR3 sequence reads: CSASTGDYGYTF. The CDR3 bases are TGCAGTGCTTCGACGGGCGACTATGGCTACACCTTC.

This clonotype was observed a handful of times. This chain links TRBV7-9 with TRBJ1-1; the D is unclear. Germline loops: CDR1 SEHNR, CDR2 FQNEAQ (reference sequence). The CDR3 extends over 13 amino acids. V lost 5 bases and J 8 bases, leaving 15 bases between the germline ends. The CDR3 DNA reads TGTGCCAGCAGCCCCCCGTGGGGTCCCGAAGCTTTCTTT. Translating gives CASSPPWGPEAFF.

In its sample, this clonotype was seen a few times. CDR3 protein: CASSPTSGAINEQFF. For the CDR3, the DNA is TGTGCCAGCAGCCCGACTAGTGGGGCGATAAATGAGCAGTTCTTC. The genes are TRBV7-3 and TRBJ2-1; D is perhaps TRBD2 (6 bases). This CDR3 region has 15 residues. V was pared by 5 bases and J by 7 bases, with 18 bases between. Germline V gene data show CDR1 as SGHTA and CDR2 as FQGTGA.

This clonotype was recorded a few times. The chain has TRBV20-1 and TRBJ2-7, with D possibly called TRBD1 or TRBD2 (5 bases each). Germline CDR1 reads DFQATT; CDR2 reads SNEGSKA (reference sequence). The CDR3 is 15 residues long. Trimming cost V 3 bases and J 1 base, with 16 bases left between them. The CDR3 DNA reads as TGCAGTGCTAGTGCACCGGGACCCTCTTCCTACGAGCAGTACTTC. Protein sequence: CSASAPGPSSYEQYF.